Below, 28 T cell receptor beta chains from the same sample are listed, as sequenced in a study of glioma-infiltrating T cells. The iRepertoire nested amplicon-rescue multiplex PCR amplified TCR alpha and beta CDR3s from RNA. TCRdb analysed the multiplex PCR reads with MiXCR anew, one entry per CDR3 protein. The table has approximately 400,000 distinct CDR3 sequences, approximately 42% seen once. The sequenced sample was glioma tissue, nonneoplastic brain tissue, or PBMCs (not recorded which). These receptors were obtained from a human donor with low-grade glioma or glioblastoma, undergoing nonglioma brain surgery, or in good health (not recorded which).

This clonotype came up a few times. The J gene is TRBJ1-1, the V gene TRBV20-1; TRBD1 matches at 9 bases. Germline-derived CDR1 and CDR2 are DFQATT and SNEGSKA (reference sequence). Losses at the gene ends were 5 bases for V and 3 bases for J; bases not matched to a gene: 1. The CDR3 runs 12 residues. The CDR3: CSARQGDTEAFF. CDR3 coding DNA: TGCAGTGCTCGACAGGGGGACACTGAAGCTTTCTTT.

This clonotype appeared many times. This chain connects TRBV27 to TRBJ2-7; D unclear. The CDR3 length is 14 residues. V was trimmed by 5 bases and J by 3 bases, leaving 14 bases between them. Per germline, CDR1 MNHEY and CDR2 SMNVEV (reference sequence). The CDR3 nucleotides are TGTGCCAGCAGTATGAGTCAGGAGAGCTACGAGCAGTACTTC. Protein product: CASSMSQESYEQYF.

This clonotype showed up just a few times. This chain uses TRBV6-2 or TRBV6-3 with TRBJ2-3, with TRBD2 identical over 12 bases. The junction had 6 bases not matched to a gene; V was cut back by 0 bases and J by 2 bases. CDR1 MNHEY and CDR2 SVGEGT come from the germline V gene. The CDR3 is made up of 18 amino acids. The CDR3 sequence: CASSYSTGLAGDTDTQYF. The CDR3 nucleotides are TGTGCCAGCAGTTACTCAACGGGACTAGCGGGTGACACAGATACGCAGTATTTT.

Points on this clonotype: One end of the junction is discordant with germline, which a read error may explain. The V and J genes are TRBV7-6 and TRBJ2-5, with TRBD2 matching 7 bases. Germline V lookup: CDR1 SGHVS, CDR2 FNYEAQ. This CDR3 has 14 amino acids. The CDR3 here is CASSLAGQQETQYF. CDR3 bases: TGTGCTAGCAGCTTAGCGGGCCAGCAAGAGACCCAGTACTTC.

The rearrangement joins TRBV19 to TRBJ1-5; D not certain. V shed 6 bases and J shed 3 bases, with 12 bases lying between them. The CDR3 extends over 14 amino acids. Germline-derived CDR1 and CDR2 are LNHDA and SQIVND (reference sequence). CDR3 in DNA: TGTGCCAGTAGGATGCGCAGCGCCAATCAGCCCCAGCATTTT. This encodes CASRMRSANQPQHF.

The rearrangement links TRBV28 to TRBJ2-7, with D perhaps matching TRBD1 (6 bases). Germline values: CDR1 MDHEN, CDR2 SYDVKM. Trimming shortened V by 2 bases and J by 2 bases, and 13 bases separated the two germline ends. The CDR3 runs 15 residues. CDR3 sequence reads: CASSLHRVGTYEQYF. CDR3 in DNA: TGTGCCAGCAGTTTACACAGGGTCGGGACCTACGAGCAGTACTTC.

This clonotype was recorded many times. The chain has TRBV6-2 or TRBV6-3 and TRBJ2-5; 7 positions match TRBD2. CDR1 and CDR2 (germline): MNHEY, SVGEGT. The CDR3 has 16 amino acids. J lost 3 bases, V lost 4 bases, and 11 bases had no gene match. DNA for the CDR3: TGTGCCAGCAGTTCCCGGGCCGGGGGGAGCGAAGAGACCCAGTACTTC. Its translation: CASSSRAGGSEETQYF.

For this clonotype: Possible read error: a much larger clone is one base away. The rearrangement links TRBV28 to TRBJ1-1, with 10 bases fitting TRBD1. Germline V lookup: CDR1 MDHEN, CDR2 SYDVKM. V was clipped by 6 bases and J by 5 bases; unmatched bases: 9. CDR3 length: 15 residues. The CDR3 DNA follows: TGTGCCAGCAGAAAACCGACAGGGGGCTTGACTGAAGCTTTCTTT. Translation: CASRKPTGGLTEAFF. Full variable domain (outside the CDR3, taken from reference TRBV28 and TRBJ1-1): DVKVTQSSRYLVKRTGEKVFLECVQDMDHENMFWYRQDPGLGLRLIYFSYDVKMKEKGDIPEGYSVSREKKERFSLILESASTNQTSMYLCASRKPTGGLTEAFFGQGTRLTVV.

This clonotype showed up just a few times. CDR3 amino acids: CASSLESARITDTQYF. Written as DNA, the CDR3 is TGTGCCAGCAGTTTAGAGAGCGCCAGAATCACAGATACGCAGTATTTT. This chain connects TRBV28 to TRBJ2-3; D is ambiguous. The CDR3 has 16 residues. Germline V gene lookup returns CDR1 MDHEN and CDR2 SYDVKM. Trimming removed 2 bases from V and 2 bases from J, with 14 bases in between. The complete variable domain, with remaining parts taken from reference TRBV28 and TRBJ2-3, reads DVKVTQSSRYLVKRTGEKVFLECVQDMDHENMFWYRQDPGLGLRLIYFSYDVKMKEKGDIPEGYSVSREKKERFSLILESASTNQTSMYLCASSLESARITDTQYFGPGTRLTVL.

The gene calls are TRBV4-2 and TRBJ2-7, with D possibly TRBD2 on 6 matching bases. The V and J ends lost 0 bases and 0 bases respectively, with 21 bases between them. Germline-derived CDR1 and CDR2 are LGHNA and YNFKEQ. This CDR3 is built from 19 residues. In DNA form, the CDR3 reads TGTGCCAGCAGCCAAGATCCTTCGGGGGAGACCTCGGGCTCCTACGAGCAGTACTTC. It encodes CASSQDPSGETSGSYEQYF.

About this clonotype: A much larger clone sits a single nucleotide away, making a read error possible. The chain couples TRBV20-1 to TRBJ1-1, with D unresolved. This CDR3 has 13 residues. Germline CDR1 and CDR2: DFQATT and SNEGSKA (reference sequence). CDR3 in DNA: TGCCGTGCTCCTAAGCCCGGGGTCACTGAAGCTTTCTTT. Translating it yields CRAPKPGVTEAFF.

A word on this clonotype: At one end, the junction sequence differs from germline, possibly due to a read error. CDR3 sequence reads: CASSLGGLAGADAQYF. The DNA of the CDR3 is TGCGCCAGCAGCTTGGGGGGACTAGCGGGAGCAGATGCGCAGTATTTT. This chain joins TRBV5-1 and TRBJ2-3; 14 bases match TRBD2. Germline V gene lookup returns CDR1 SGHRS and CDR2 YFSETQ. The CDR3 extends over 16 amino acids.

The chain joins TRBV2 to TRBJ2-5; 9 positions agree with TRBD1. Germline-derived CDR1 and CDR2 are SNHLY and FYNNEI. V was clipped by 6 bases and J by 1 base; unmatched bases: 3. The CDR3 has 14 residues. CDR3: CASSPDRGQETQYF. The CDR3 region has the DNA TGTGCCAGCAGCCCGGACAGGGGCCAAGAGACCCAGTACTTC.

This clonotype was observed a few times. This chain uses TRBV12-3 or TRBV12-4 with TRBJ1-1; TRBD1 aligns across 7 bases. The CDR3 loop spans 14 amino acids. Unmatched junction bases numbered 2, after V lost 3 bases and J lost 1 base. The CDR3 nucleotides read TGTGCCAGCAGTTTGGGACAGAGGAACACTGAAGCTTTCTTT. Translating gives CASSLGQRNTEAFF.

The sample holds many counts of this clonotype. V usage is TRBV6-2 or TRBV6-3 and J usage is TRBJ2-7; D gene uncertain. The V end was cut by 0 bases, the J end by 0 bases, with 12 bases between. Germline assignment: CDR1 MNHEY and CDR2 SVGEGT. The CDR3 contains 16 residues. This CDR3 reads CASSYSRGLSSYEQYF. The CDR3, as DNA: TGTGCCAGCAGTTACTCGCGCGGCCTGAGCTCCTACGAGCAGTACTTC.

The chain couples TRBV28 to TRBJ2-3; 7 positions match TRBD1. Germline loops: CDR1 MDHEN, CDR2 SYDVKM. The V and J ends lost 5 bases and 1 base, in that order; junction bases with no gene match: 15. The CDR3 has 18 residues. CDR3: CASSNRGLRVSGTDTQYF. The CDR3 region has the DNA TGTGCCAGCAGTAACAGGGGTTTGCGAGTATCGGGCACAGATACGCAGTATTTT.

This clonotype showed up many times. The chain couples TRBV27 to TRBJ2-1, with no clear D. The CDR3 sequence is 17 residues long. V lost 5 bases to trimming and J lost 8 bases, with 25 bases between them. Germline CDR1 and CDR2: MNHEY and SMNVEV (reference sequence). The CDR3 reads CASSPLGFGRLGDEQFF. The CDR3 nucleotides are TGTGCCAGCAGTCCCCTGGGTTTTGGGCGCTTGGGCGATGAGCAGTTCTTC.

This clonotype was seen many times. This sequence joins TRBV4-2 and TRBJ2-3; D is perhaps TRBD2 (5 bases). The V gene's germline CDR1 is LGHNA and CDR2 YNFKEQ. CDR3 size: 16 residues. The germline V and J ends were trimmed by 1 base and 4 bases, with 15 bases remaining between them. The CDR3 loop reads CASSQVEPSRADTQYF. The DNA for the CDR3 is TGTGCCAGCAGCCAAGTCGAACCCTCGAGGGCAGATACGCAGTATTTT.

The chain uses TRBV6-5 and TRBJ1-2, with D tentatively TRBD1 (6 bases). The V gene lost 0 bases and the J gene lost 4 bases, with 18 bases spanning the gap. CDR1 is MNHEY, CDR2 SVGAGI, per germline. The CDR3 spans 17 residues. CDR3 in amino acids: CASSYSFWGQPLYGYTF. CDR3 DNA: TGTGCCAGCAGTTACTCGTTTTGGGGGCAGCCACTCTATGGCTACACCTTC.

This clonotype has at least ten counts. The chain employs TRBV20-1 and TRBJ2-3; 12 nucleotides line up with TRBD2. J lost 3 bases, V lost 6 bases, and 7 bases had no gene match. The CDR3 runs 15 residues. The germline CDR1 and CDR2 sequences are DFQATT and SNEGSKA (reference sequence). The CDR3 bases are TGCAGTGCGATTCTAGCGGGAGGGCCGACAGATACGCAGTATTTT. This encodes CSAILAGGPTDTQYF.

This clonotype was counted many times. V and J are TRBV25-1 and TRBJ2-3; either TRBD1 or TRBD2 may supply D (5 bases each). V shed 8 bases and J shed 2 bases, with 17 bases lying between them. CDR1 MGHDK and CDR2 SYGVNS come from the germline V gene. This CDR3 has 15 amino acids. Here the CDR3 reads CASAPSRGDTDTQYF. CDR3 bases: TGTGCCAGCGCCCCGTCGAGGGGCGACACAGATACGCAGTATTTT.

On this clonotype itself: The junction departs from germline at one end; a sequencing error may be responsible. The chain uses TRBV27 and TRBJ2-7, with D perhaps assigned TRBD1 or TRBD2 (5 bases each). The CDR3 has 15 amino acids. Germline loops: CDR1 MNHEY, CDR2 SMNVEV (reference sequence). The DNA of the CDR3 is TGTGCCAGCAGTTTATCGTTAGGGACCAAGTACGAGCAGTGCTTC. Amino acids: CASSLSLGTKYEQCF.

The V gene is TRBV3-1, the J gene TRBJ2-5; no firm D call. There are 18 residues in the CDR3. Germline-derived CDR1 and CDR2 are LGHDT and YNNKEL (reference sequence). The germline V and J ends were trimmed by 1 base and 2 bases, with 20 bases remaining between them. The CDR3 DNA sequence: TGTGCCAGCAGCCAAGGTATCCCAGCGCAAACTTTACAAGAGACCCAGTACTTC. Its protein product is CASSQGIPAQTLQETQYF.

The V call is TRBV25-1, the J call TRBJ2-1, with 7 bases identical to TRBD1. J gave up 4 bases and V 4 bases, and 10 bases lay outside the gene matches. This CDR3 spans 16 amino acids. Looked up from germline, CDR1 is MGHDK and CDR2 is SYGVNS. CDR3 nucleotides: TGTGCCAGCAGTGCCAAAACAGGGGCTCGGTACAATGAGCAGTTCTTC. Protein product: CASSAKTGARYNEQFF.

There are many counts of this clonotype. V and J are TRBV20-1 and TRBJ1-2, with D possibly TRBD1 on 5 matching bases. The germline V gene has CDR1 DFQATT and CDR2 SNEGSKA (reference sequence). The CDR3 is made up of 11 amino acids. V lost 5 bases and J 5 bases, leaving 9 bases between the germline ends. The CDR3 coding sequence is TGCAGTGCTTTAGGGGTATATGGCTACACCTTC. As protein: CSALGVYGYTF.

A few counts support this clonotype. The V call is TRBV19, the J call TRBJ1-1; TRBD1 agrees at 12 bases. The CDR3 contains 15 residues. J gave up 3 bases and V 5 bases, and 4 bases lay outside the gene matches. Per germline, CDR1 LNHDA and CDR2 SQIVND (reference sequence). The CDR3 protein is CASSEGTGGYTEAFF. The CDR3 region has the DNA TGTGCCAGTAGTGAGGGGACAGGGGGCTACACTGAAGCTTTCTTT.

This clonotype was recorded at least ten times. V is TRBV28 and J is TRBJ2-7, with D unresolved. Germline values: CDR1 MDHEN, CDR2 SYDVKM. This CDR3 comprises 12 residues. V was shortened by 5 bases and J by 2 bases, with 7 bases between the two germline ends. The CDR3 nucleotides are TGTGCCAGCAGTCCCCGGGCCTACGAGCAGTACTTC. Translation gives CASSPRAYEQYF.

The chain uses TRBV12-3 or TRBV12-4 and TRBJ1-1; D perhaps matches TRBD1 (5 bases). V was pared by 7 bases and J by 1 base, with 19 bases between. The length of the CDR3 is 16 residues. The CDR3 sequence: CASISPGLTRNTEAFF. The CDR3 DNA is TGTGCCAGCATCTCCCCGGGACTGACACGGAACACTGAAGCTTTCTTT.